This T cell receptor (beta chain) is from a study of OX40 agonist ivuxolimab in advanced cancers. At the level of the study: Those treated in dose escalation had hepatocellular carcinoma, melanoma, renal cell cancer or head and neck cancer.

Profiled with immunoSEQ multiplex PCR; TCRdb holds only in-frame clones, not every one. In the table there are about 48,000 clones, about 81% of which are singletons. The CDR3 is made up of 12 amino acids. V lost 3 bases to trimming and J lost 5 bases, with 5 bases between them. Germline CDR1 is SGHNT and CDR2 is YYREEE (reference sequence). This clone was seen a handful of times. Autoimmune disease history or systemic immunosuppression was exclusionary. Blood sampling was done at baseline, cycle 4 day 1, and cycle 7 day 1. The receptor comes from an adult with an advanced solid tumor such as melanoma, head and neck, liver or kidney cancer. The sequenced sample was CD4+ or CD8+ T cells sorted from blood, obtained in a trial of the OX40 agonist ivuxolimab. This rearrangement joins TRBV5-4 to TRBJ1-4; D is uncertain. This CDR3 is CASSSSNEKLFF. The CDR3 DNA reads as TGTGCCAGCAGCTCATCGAATGAAAAACTGTTTTTT.